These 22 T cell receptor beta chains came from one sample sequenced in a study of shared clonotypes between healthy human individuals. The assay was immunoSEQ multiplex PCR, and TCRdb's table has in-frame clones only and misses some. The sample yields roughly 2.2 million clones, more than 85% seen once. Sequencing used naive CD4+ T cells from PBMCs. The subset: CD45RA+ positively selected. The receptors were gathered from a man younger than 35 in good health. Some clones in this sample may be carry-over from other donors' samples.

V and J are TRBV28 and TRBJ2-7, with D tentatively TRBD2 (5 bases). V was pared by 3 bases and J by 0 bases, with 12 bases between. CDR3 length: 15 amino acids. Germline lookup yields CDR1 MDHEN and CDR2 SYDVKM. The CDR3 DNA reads TGTGCCAGCAGTTTGATGGGGAGATACTCCTACGAGCAGTACTTC. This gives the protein CASSLMGRYSYEQYF.

Written as DNA, the CDR3 is TGTGCCATCAGTGAGTCGAGCTCAATAGGCAGCCTAGGGCTAACCTATGGCTACACCTTC. It translates to CAISESSSIGSLGLTYGYTF. This sequence joins TRBV10-3 and TRBJ1-2; D is uncertain. V was pared by 0 bases and J by 4 bases, with 27 bases between. This CDR3 has 20 residues. Germline V gene data show CDR1 as ENHRY and CDR2 as SYGVKD.

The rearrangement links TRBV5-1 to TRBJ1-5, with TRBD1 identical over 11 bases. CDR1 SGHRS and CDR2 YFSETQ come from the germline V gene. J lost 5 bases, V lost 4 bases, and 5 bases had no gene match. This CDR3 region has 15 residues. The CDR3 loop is CASSRTGGEDQPQHF. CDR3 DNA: TGCGCCAGCAGCAGGACAGGGGGCGAGGATCAGCCCCAGCATTTT.

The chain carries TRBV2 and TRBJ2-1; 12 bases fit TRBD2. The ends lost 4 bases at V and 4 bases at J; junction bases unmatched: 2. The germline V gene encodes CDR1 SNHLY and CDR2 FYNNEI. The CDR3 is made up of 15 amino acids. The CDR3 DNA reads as TGTGCCAGCAGTGGCGGGACTAGCGGGTACAATGAGCAGTTCTTC. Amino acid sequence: CASSGGTSGYNEQFF.

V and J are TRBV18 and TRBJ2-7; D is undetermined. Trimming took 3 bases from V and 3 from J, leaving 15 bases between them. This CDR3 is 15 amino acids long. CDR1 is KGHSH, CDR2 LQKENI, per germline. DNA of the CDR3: TGTGCCAGCTCACCGGCCAGTGGAACCCACTACGAGCAGTACTTC. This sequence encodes CASSPASGTHYEQYF.

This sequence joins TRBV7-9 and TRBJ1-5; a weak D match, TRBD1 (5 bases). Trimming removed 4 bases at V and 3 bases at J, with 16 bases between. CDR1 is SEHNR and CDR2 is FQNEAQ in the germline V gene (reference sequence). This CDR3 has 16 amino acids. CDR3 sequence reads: CASSSIGTDYNQPQHF. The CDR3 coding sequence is TGTGCCAGCAGCTCAATCGGGACGGACTACAATCAGCCCCAGCATTTT.

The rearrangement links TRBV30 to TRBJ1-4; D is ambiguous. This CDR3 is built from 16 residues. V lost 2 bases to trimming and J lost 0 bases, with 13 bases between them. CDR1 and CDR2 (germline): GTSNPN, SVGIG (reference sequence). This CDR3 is CAWSWQLPSTNEKLFF. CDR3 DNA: TGTGCCTGGAGTTGGCAGTTACCTTCAACTAATGAAAAACTGTTTTTT.

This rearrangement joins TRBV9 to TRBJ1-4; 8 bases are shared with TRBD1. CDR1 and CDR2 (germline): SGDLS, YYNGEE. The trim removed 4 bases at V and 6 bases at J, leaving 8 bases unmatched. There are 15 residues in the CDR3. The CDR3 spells CASSTRTGFDEKLFF. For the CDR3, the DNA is TGTGCCAGCAGCACCCGGACAGGGTTCGATGAAAAACTGTTTTTT.

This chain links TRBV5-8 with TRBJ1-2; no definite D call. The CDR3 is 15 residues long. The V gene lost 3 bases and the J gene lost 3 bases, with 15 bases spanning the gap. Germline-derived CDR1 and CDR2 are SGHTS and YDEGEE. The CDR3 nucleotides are TGTGCCAGCAGCTCTACTAGATCAGGATACTATGGCTACACCTTC. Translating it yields CASSSTRSGYYGYTF.

CDR3 nucleotides: TGTGCCAGCTCGTGGAGGGGCCCCTCTGAAGTGGAGCTGTTTTTT. Protein product: CASSWRGPSEVELFF. V gene TRBV2 combines with J gene TRBJ2-2; TRBD2 might be the D (6 bases). Looked up from germline, CDR1 is SNHLY and CDR2 is FYNNEI. V was clipped by 8 bases and J by 10 bases, with 23 bases between them. This CDR3 region has 15 residues.

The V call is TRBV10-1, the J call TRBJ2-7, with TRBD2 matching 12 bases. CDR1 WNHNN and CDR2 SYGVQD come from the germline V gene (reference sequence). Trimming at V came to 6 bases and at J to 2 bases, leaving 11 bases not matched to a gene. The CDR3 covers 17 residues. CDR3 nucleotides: TGCGCCAGCAGCGGGACTAGCGGGCCTCCCTTTACCTACGAGCAGTACTTC. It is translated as CASSGTSGPPFTYEQYF.

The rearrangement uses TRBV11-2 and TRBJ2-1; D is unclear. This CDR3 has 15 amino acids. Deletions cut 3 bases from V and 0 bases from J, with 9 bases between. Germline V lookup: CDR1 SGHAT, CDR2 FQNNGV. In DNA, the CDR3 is TGTGCCAGCAGCTTCAGCGTCAGCTCCTACAATGAGCAGTTCTTC. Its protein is CASSFSVSSYNEQFF.

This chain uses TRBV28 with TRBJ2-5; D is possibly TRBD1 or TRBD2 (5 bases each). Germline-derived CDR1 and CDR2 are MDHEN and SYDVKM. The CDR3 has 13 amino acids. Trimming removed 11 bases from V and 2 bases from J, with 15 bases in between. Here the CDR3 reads CAHNGATQETQYF. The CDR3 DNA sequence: TGTGCCCACAACGGGGCAACACAAGAGACCCAGTACTTC.

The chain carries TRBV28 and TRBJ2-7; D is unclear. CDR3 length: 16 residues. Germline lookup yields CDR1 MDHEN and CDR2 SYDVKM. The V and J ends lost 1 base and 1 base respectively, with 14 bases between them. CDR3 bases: TGTGCCAGCAGTTTATATCGAAGCCTGGGATCCTACGAGCAGTACTTC. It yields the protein CASSLYRSLGSYEQYF.

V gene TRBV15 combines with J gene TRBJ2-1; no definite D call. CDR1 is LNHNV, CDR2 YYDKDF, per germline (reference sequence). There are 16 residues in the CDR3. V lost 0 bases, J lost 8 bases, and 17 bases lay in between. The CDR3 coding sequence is TGTGCCACCAGCAGAGATCTAGGGTTAGGGTCGGATGAGCAGTTCTTC. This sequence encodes CATSRDLGLGSDEQFF.

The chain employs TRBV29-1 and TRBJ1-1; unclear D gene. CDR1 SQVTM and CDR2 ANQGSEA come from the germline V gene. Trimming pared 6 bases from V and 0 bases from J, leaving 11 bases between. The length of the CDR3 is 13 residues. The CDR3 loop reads CSVQRIMNTEAFF. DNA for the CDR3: TGCAGCGTACAAAGGATAATGAACACTGAAGCTTTCTTT.

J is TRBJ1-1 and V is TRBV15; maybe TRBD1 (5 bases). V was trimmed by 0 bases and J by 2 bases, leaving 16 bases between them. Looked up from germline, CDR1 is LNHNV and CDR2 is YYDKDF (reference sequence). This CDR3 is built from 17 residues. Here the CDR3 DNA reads TGTGCCACCAGCAGAGATCCGGTCGGGGGGGGAAACACTGAAGCTTTCTTT. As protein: CATSRDPVGGGNTEAFF.

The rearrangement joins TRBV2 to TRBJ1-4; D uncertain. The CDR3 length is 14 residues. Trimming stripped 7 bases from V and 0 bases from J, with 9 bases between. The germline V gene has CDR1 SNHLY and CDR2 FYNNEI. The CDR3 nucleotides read TGTGCCAGCATTCGGCGCACAACTAATGAAAAACTGTTTTTT. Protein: CASIRRTTNEKLFF.

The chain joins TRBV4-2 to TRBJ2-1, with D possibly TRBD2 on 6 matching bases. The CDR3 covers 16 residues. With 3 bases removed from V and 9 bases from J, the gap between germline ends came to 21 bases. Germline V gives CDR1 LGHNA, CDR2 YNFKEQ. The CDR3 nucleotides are TGTGCCAGCAGCCAGGGGACTGGGCAGCTATATGGTGAGCAGTTCTTC. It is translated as CASSQGTGQLYGEQFF.

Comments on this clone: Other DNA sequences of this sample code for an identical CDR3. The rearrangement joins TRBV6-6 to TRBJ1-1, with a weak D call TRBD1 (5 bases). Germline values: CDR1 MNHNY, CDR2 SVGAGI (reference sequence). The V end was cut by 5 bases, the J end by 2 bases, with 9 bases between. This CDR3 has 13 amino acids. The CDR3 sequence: CASSPQGNTEAFF. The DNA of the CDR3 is TGTGCCAGCAGTCCTCAGGGAAACACTGAAGCTTTCTTT.

The CDR3 coding sequence is TGTGCCAGCAGCTTACCCCCCTCTCGGGTAGCGGGAGGTCTGGAGCAGTACTTC. It codes for CASSLPPSRVAGGLEQYF. The chain recombines TRBV7-9 with TRBJ2-7; TRBD2 aligns across 10 bases. Germline CDR1 is SEHNR and CDR2 is FQNEAQ (reference sequence). The CDR3 loop spans 18 amino acids. Trimming at V came to 2 bases and at J to 7 bases, leaving 17 bases not matched to a gene.

The CDR3: CSVESASTDTQYF. The CDR3 region has the DNA TGCAGCGTTGAATCGGCGAGCACAGATACGCAGTATTTT. The chain employs TRBV29-1 and TRBJ2-3; D remains unclear. V was shortened by 2 bases and J by 0 bases, with 6 bases between the two germline ends. The CDR3 loop spans 13 amino acids. CDR1 SQVTM and CDR2 ANQGSEA come from the germline V gene.